This TCR beta chain was retrieved from a study of T cell changes during pregnancy in multiple sclerosis. V lost 8 bases and J 6 bases, leaving 15 bases between the germline ends. This CDR3 is built from 13 residues. CDR1 and CDR2 from the germline V gene are SGHVS and FNYEAQ. Assay used: immunoSEQ multiplex PCR; TCRdb lists only in-frame clones, some missing. This table has approximately 46,000 clones, nearly 90% appearing once. The origin of this receptor is a female donor with multiple sclerosis, enrolled in a pregnancy study. This sample comprised CD4+ T cells from peripheral blood mononuclear cells, obtained after pregnancy. This sequence joins TRBV7-6 and TRBJ2-3; tentative D call: TRBD2 (6 bases). As DNA, the CDR3 is TGTGCCAGCTCGGGGGATTTGGGCGATACGCAGTATTTT. Protein product: CASSGDLGDTQYF. Complete variable domain (other parts from reference TRBV7-6 and TRBJ2-3): GAGVSQSPRYKVTKRGQDVALRCDPISGHVSLYWYRQALGQGPEFLTYFNYEAQQDKSGLPNDRFSAERPEGSISTLTIQRTEQRDSAMYRCASSGDLGDTQYFGPGTRLTVL.